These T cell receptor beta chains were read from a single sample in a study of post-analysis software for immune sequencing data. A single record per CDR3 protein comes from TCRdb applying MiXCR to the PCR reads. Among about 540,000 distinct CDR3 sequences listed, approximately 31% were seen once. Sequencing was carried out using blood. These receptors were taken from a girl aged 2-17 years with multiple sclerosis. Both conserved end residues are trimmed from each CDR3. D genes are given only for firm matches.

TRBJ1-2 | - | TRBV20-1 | SARDGGGYGYT
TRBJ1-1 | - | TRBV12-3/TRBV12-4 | ASSPSGMEAF
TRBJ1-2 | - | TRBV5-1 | ASSPGTTSNYGYT
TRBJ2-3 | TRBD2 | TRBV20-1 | SAGTSGGTDTQY
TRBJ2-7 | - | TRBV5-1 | ASSSPGGVAQY
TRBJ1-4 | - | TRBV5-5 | ASSPSVSGSNEKLF
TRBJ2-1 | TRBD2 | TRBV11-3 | ASSGREAGGFYNEQF
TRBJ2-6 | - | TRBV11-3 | VSSPGARSSGANVLT
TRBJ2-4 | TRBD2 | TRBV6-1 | ASSREEVAKNIQY
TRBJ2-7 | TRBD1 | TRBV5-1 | ASSSTDRGLDEQY
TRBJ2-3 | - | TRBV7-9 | ASSPSGPDTQY
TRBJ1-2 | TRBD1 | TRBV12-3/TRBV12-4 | ASSSRQGRYT
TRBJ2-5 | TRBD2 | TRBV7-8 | ASSLVGLAGGSETQY
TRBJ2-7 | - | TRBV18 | ASSPFRANEQY
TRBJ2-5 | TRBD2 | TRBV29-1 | SVEAPSGGALETQY
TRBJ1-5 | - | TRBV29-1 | SVAIGRGNQPQH
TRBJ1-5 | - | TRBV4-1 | ASSQDPWGSNQPQH
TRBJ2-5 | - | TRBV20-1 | SASEEEAQY
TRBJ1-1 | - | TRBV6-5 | ASSYSSDTEAF
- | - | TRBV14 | ASSQLILQSEQY
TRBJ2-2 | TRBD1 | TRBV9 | ASSVVSGTGSNTGELF
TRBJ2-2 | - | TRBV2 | ASNLRITGELF
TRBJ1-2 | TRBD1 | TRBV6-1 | ASRVPGQERKGYT
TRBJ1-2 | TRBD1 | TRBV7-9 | ASSSVTGGVDGYT
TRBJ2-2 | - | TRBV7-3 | ASSSGPPKLSGELF